The clone carrying this T cell receptor beta chain showed up just once. This sample was included in a study of blood T cell repertoires in COVID-19. The wider study: Donors in the United States, Italy and Spain gave samples during acute or convalescent COVID-19.

This CDR3 has 13 amino acids. V lost 9 bases, J lost 5 bases, and 16 bases lay in between. CDR1 WSHSY and CDR2 SAAADI come from the germline V gene. Study processing details: For nucleated cells, counts were estimated from reference gene primer amplification. The protocol was immunoSEQ multiplex PCR, while the TCRdb copy is restricted to in-frame clones and leaves out a portion. For V, J and clone size, that table is used; D and trimming come from the DNA. This table has around 460,000 clones, about 90% appearing once. This rearrangement joins TRBV10-2 to TRBJ1-1; D gene uncertain. The receptor was derived from a man in his late teens or twenties with COVID-19, enrolled during active disease. Specimen: peripheral blood. CDR3 protein: CASSYSVGTEAFF. The CDR3 coding sequence is TGCGCCAGTAGCTATTCAGTTGGGACTGAAGCTTTCTTT.